Shown below are 17 T cell receptor beta chains from a single sample sequenced in a study of human T cells and chemical hapten exposure. The time point: healthy volunteer bleed at 2 weeks. Unfractionated whole blood yielded the extracted total RNA. TCRdb used MiXCR to reprocess the RACE reads, holding one entry per CDR3 protein. The repertoire holds 85,000 to 95,000 distinct CDR3 sequences, about 10% seen once, with 2.9% in the top ten. Sample: whole blood. These receptors came from a female donor in good health. Some clones in this sample may be carry-over from other donors' samples.

This clonotype showed up many times. J is TRBJ2-7 and V is TRBV29-1; a possible D gene is TRBD1 (6 bases). The V gene lost 4 bases and the J gene lost 2 bases, with 9 bases spanning the gap. Germline CDR1 SQVTM, CDR2 ANQGSEA. The CDR3 length is 12 residues. The CDR3 sequence is CSVVRDTYEQYF. CDR3 in DNA: TGCAGCGTTGTCCGGGACACCTACGAGCAGTACTTC.

This clonotype was counted many times. The chain has TRBV20-1 and TRBJ2-1, with 9 bases aligning to TRBD2. The V gene end was trimmed by 1 base and the J gene end by 13 bases; junction bases not matched to a gene: 11. Per germline, CDR1 DFQATT and CDR2 SNEGSKA (reference sequence). The CDR3 runs to 14 residues. CDR3 protein: CSARVAHGREGQFF. CDR3 nucleotides: TGCAGTGCTAGAGTGGCTCACGGGCGGGAGGGCCAGTTCTTC.

This clonotype was observed at least ten times. The V and J genes are TRBV29-1 and TRBJ1-4, with D possibly matching TRBD1 (6 bases). Looked up from germline, CDR1 is SQVTM and CDR2 is ANQGSEA. This CDR3 has 16 amino acids. The ends were cut back, 0 bases at V and 5 bases at J, with 16 bases in the middle. The CDR3, as DNA: TGCAGCGTTGAAGATCCCCTGGGACAAACGAATGAAAAACTGTTTTTT. It codes for CSVEDPLGQTNEKLFF.

The chain links TRBV6-2 or TRBV6-3 to TRBJ1-1; D is perhaps TRBD1 (5 bases). V lost 6 bases to trimming and J lost 7 bases, with 12 bases between them. The V gene's germline CDR1 is MNHEY and CDR2 SVGEGT. This CDR3 contains 12 residues. The CDR3, as DNA: TGTGCCAGCAGCAAAACAGGTTATGAAGCTTTCTTT. Amino acids: CASSKTGYEAFF.

This clonotype was found many times. The chain employs TRBV20-1 and TRBJ1-6; 7 bases match TRBD1. The CDR3 loop spans 14 amino acids. Trimming at V came to 6 bases and at J to 5 bases, leaving 7 bases not matched to a gene. Germline V lookup: CDR1 DFQATT, CDR2 SNEGSKA (reference sequence). CDR3 sequence reads: CSAAGQGDNSPLHF. The CDR3 coding sequence is TGCAGTGCCGCGGGGCAGGGGGATAATTCACCCCTCCACTTT.

This chain uses TRBV7-3 with TRBJ2-3; the D gene is possibly TRBD2 (6 bases). This CDR3 contains 14 residues. The germline V gene has CDR1 SGHTA and CDR2 FQGTGA. V gave up 2 bases and J gave up 6 bases, with 12 bases separating them. CDR3 sequence: CASSLGRETDTQYF. The CDR3 DNA reads TGTGCCAGCAGCTTAGGTCGGGAGACTGATACGCAGTATTTT.

This clonotype was detected ten times or more. The V call is TRBV21-1, the J call TRBJ1-1. TRBV21-1 counts as a pseudogene. The length of the CDR3 is 11 residues. The chain's CDR3 is CASSTGTEAFF. The CDR3 DNA reads as TGTGCCAGCAGCACTGGGACTGAAGCTTTCTTT.

In its sample, this clonotype was seen a few times. The V gene is TRBV6-1, the J gene TRBJ2-7; 7 nucleotides agree with TRBD2. The V gene end was trimmed by 10 bases and the J gene end by 2 bases; junction bases not matched to a gene: 8. The CDR3 is made up of 13 amino acids. Per germline, CDR1 MNHNS and CDR2 SASEGT. The CDR3 reads CAIAGTTPYEQYF. The DNA for the CDR3 is TGTGCCATCGCCGGGACTACCCCCTACGAGCAGTACTTC.

This chain uses TRBV20-1 with TRBJ2-4, with D possibly TRBD1 on 5 matching bases. The length of the CDR3 is 14 residues. The germline V gene encodes CDR1 DFQATT and CDR2 SNEGSKA (reference sequence). Trimming removed 0 bases from V and 9 bases from J, with 15 bases in between. The CDR3 spells CSARDSRVEVIQYF. The CDR3 bases are TGCAGTGCTAGAGATAGCAGGGTTGAGGTCATTCAGTACTTC.

The chain joins TRBV7-2 to TRBJ2-7; no reliable D call. From germline, CDR1 is SGHTA and CDR2 FQGNSA. The V end was cut by 1 base, the J end by 0 bases, with 10 bases between. The CDR3 is 15 amino acids. In DNA, the CDR3 is TGTGCCAGCAGCTTAGGCCCTCTCTCCTCCTACGAGCAGTACTTC. It yields the protein CASSLGPLSSYEQYF.

This clonotype was found a few times. The chain uses TRBV5-4 and TRBJ1-2, with unresolved D. The CDR3 is 15 amino acids. V was trimmed by 4 bases and J by 1 base, leaving 14 bases between them. In germline, CDR1 is SGHNT, CDR2 YYREEE (reference sequence). CDR3 protein: CASSRQMGSNYGYTF. The CDR3 DNA reads as TGTGCCAGCAGCCGCCAGATGGGGAGTAACTATGGCTACACCTTC.

This chain joins TRBV7-2 and TRBJ1-6, with D uncertain. CDR1 is SGHTA and CDR2 is FQGNSA in the germline V gene. CDR3 length: 15 residues. Trimming took 5 bases from V and 10 from J, leaving 18 bases between them. For the CDR3, the DNA is TGTGCCAGCAGCCCTAGCGGGCAAAGTGACTCACCCCTCCACTTT. It specifies CASSPSGQSDSPLHF.

The chain combines TRBV7-3 with TRBJ2-3; D gene uncertain. The V end was cut by 3 bases, the J end by 0 bases, with 7 bases between. This CDR3 has 14 amino acids. The germline V gene has CDR1 SGHTA and CDR2 FQGTGA. The CDR3 loop reads CASSFAGSTDTQYF. CDR3 coding DNA: TGTGCCAGCAGCTTTGCCGGGAGCACAGATACGCAGTATTTT.

This clonotype was counted at least ten times. The rearrangement uses TRBV6-1 and TRBJ1-1; D call uncertain. Trimming stripped 6 bases from V and 1 base from J, with 12 bases between. This CDR3 has 14 amino acids. Germline V CDR1 and CDR2: MNHNS, SASEGT. The CDR3 nucleotides are TGTGCCAGCAGCCCACTTGGAGAGAACACTGAAGCTTTCTTT. This translates into CASSPLGENTEAFF.

This clonotype came up a few times. The rearrangement joins TRBV2 to TRBJ2-2; no clear D gene. Germline V CDR1 and CDR2: SNHLY, FYNNEI. The V end lost 7 bases, the J end lost 2 bases, and 17 bases lay between the germline ends. This CDR3 has 16 amino acids. In DNA form, the CDR3 reads TGTGCCAGCAACGCCCGTGGCAAGATAAACACCGGGGAGCTGTTTTTT. This encodes CASNARGKINTGELFF.

V usage is TRBV28 and J usage is TRBJ1-4, with TRBD1 identical over 10 bases. Germline V gives CDR1 MDHEN, CDR2 SYDVKM. The length of the CDR3 is 14 residues. V shed 6 bases and J 8 bases; nucleotides not matched to a gene: 6. The CDR3 coding sequence is TGTGCCAGCAGAGGGGACAGGGGTGGAGAAAAACTGTTTTTT. It encodes CASRGDRGGEKLFF.

This chain joins TRBV2 and TRBJ1-5; possibly TRBD1 for D (5 bases). CDR1 SNHLY and CDR2 FYNNEI come from the germline V gene. V shed 8 bases and J shed 1 base, with 15 bases lying between them. CDR3 size: 15 residues. The CDR3 protein is CASRFEGLSNQPQHF. For the CDR3, the DNA is TGTGCCAGCCGCTTTGAGGGGCTCAGCAATCAGCCCCAGCATTTT. Combining the CDR3 with reference TRBV2 and TRBJ1-5 gives the whole variable domain EPEVTQTPSHQVTQMGQEVILRCVPISNHLYFYWYRQILGQKVEFLVSFYNNEISEKSEIFDDQFSVERPDGSNFTLKIRSTKLEDSAMYFCASRFEGLSNQPQHFGDGTRLSIL.